This entry lists 25 T cell receptor beta chains sequenced from one sample in a study of blood T cell repertoires in COVID-19. Sequenced by immunoSEQ multiplex PCR; TCRdb stores in-frame clones only, minus some. In the table there are around 340,000 clones, about four fifths of which are singletons. Sequenced material: peripheral blood. These TCRs come from a man younger than 45 with active or convalescent COVID-19.

This clone was recorded once. The J gene is TRBJ2-7, the V gene TRBV7-6; the D is unclear. CDR1 is SGHVS and CDR2 is FNYEAQ in the germline V gene. V lost 5 bases and J lost 3, with 11 bases in between. The CDR3 length is 13 residues. The CDR3 here is CASSKQKFYEQYF. Here the CDR3 DNA reads TGTGCCAGCAGCAAACAGAAATTCTACGAGCAGTACTTC.

The chain employs TRBV6-1 and TRBJ1-6; D is uncertain. The CDR3 has 14 residues. Germline loops: CDR1 MNHNS, CDR2 SASEGT. V was pared by 2 bases and J by 7 bases, with 9 bases between. The CDR3 loop is CASSEIVGNSPLHF. CDR3 sequence (DNA): TGTGCCAGCAGTGAAATCGTCGGGAATTCACCCCTCCACTTT.

A single count supports this clone. The chain carries TRBV2 and TRBJ2-3; D might be TRBD1 (6 bases). The germline V gene has CDR1 SNHLY and CDR2 FYNNEI. The CDR3 contains 14 residues. V was clipped by 5 bases and J by 3 bases, with 12 bases between them. The CDR3 region is CASSPRQVTDTQYF. The CDR3 bases are TGTGCCAGCAGTCCTCGACAGGTTACAGATACGCAGTATTTT. Full variable domain (outside the CDR3, taken from reference TRBV2 and TRBJ2-3): EPEVTQTPSHQVTQMGQEVILRCVPISNHLYFYWYRQILGQKVEFLVSFYNNEISEKSEIFDDQFSVERPDGSNFTLKIRSTKLEDSAMYFCASSPRQVTDTQYFGPGTRLTVL.

This clone showed up just once. The chain employs TRBV13 and TRBJ2-3, with D possibly being TRBD2 (6 bases). V lost 0 bases to trimming and J lost 0 bases, with 16 bases between them. Germline V gene data show CDR1 as PRHDT and CDR2 as FYEKMQ (reference sequence). The CDR3 is made up of 18 amino acids. The CDR3 loop reads CASSLGSSGGTSTDTQYF. The CDR3 DNA sequence: TGTGCCAGCAGCTTAGGAAGTTCGGGCGGGACTAGCACAGATACGCAGTATTTT.

The V call is TRBV29-1, the J call TRBJ1-1; D ambiguous. This CDR3 has 13 amino acids. Germline V gene lookup returns CDR1 SQVTM and CDR2 ANQGSEA. V dropped 8 bases and J dropped 1 base, with 14 bases sitting between them. The CDR3 DNA reads as TGCAGCCTCTCCGAGGGCGGGAACACTGAAGCTTTCTTT. Translated: CSLSEGGNTEAFF.

The V call is TRBV28, the J call TRBJ1-1; the D is unclear. V lost 8 bases to trimming and J lost 4 bases, with 11 bases between them. CDR3 length: 12 amino acids. The germline V gene encodes CDR1 MDHEN and CDR2 SYDVKM. CDR3 sequence: CASWEGGTEAFF. The DNA for the CDR3 is TGTGCCAGCTGGGAGGGCGGCACTGAAGCTTTCTTT.

The rearrangement joins TRBV4-2 to TRBJ1-2; 9 nucleotides align to TRBD1. The CDR3 runs 15 residues. The J segment lost 2 bases and the V segment lost 1 base, leaving 2 bases of the junction unmatched. The germline CDR1 and CDR2 sequences are LGHNA and YNFKEQ. The CDR3 protein is CASSQGQGENYGYTF. CDR3 nucleotide sequence: TGTGCCAGCAGCCAAGGACAGGGGGAAAACTATGGCTACACCTTC.

CDR3: CASSQDRFTEAFF. The CDR3 DNA sequence: TGCGCCAGCAGCCAAGATCGGTTTACTGAAGCTTTCTTT. The chain has TRBV4-1 and TRBJ1-1, with D unclear. V lost 0 bases and J lost 5, with 7 bases in between. The CDR3 contains 13 residues. Germline CDR1 is MGHRA and CDR2 is YSYEKL.

The chain employs TRBV5-1 and TRBJ2-3; D unclear. Germline CDR1 is SGHRS and CDR2 is YFSETQ. The CDR3 consists of 15 residues. V gave up 3 bases and J gave up 1 base, with 12 bases separating them. The CDR3 sequence is CASSSGPPGTDTQYF. The DNA of the CDR3 is TGCGCCAGCAGCTCGGGTCCCCCGGGCACAGATACGCAGTATTTT. The entire variable domain, with the rest obtained from reference TRBV5-1 and TRBJ2-3, is as follows: KAGVTQTPRYLIKTRGQQVTLSCSPISGHRSVSWYQQTPGQGLQFLFEYFSETQRNKGNFPGRFSGRQFSNSRSEMNVSTLELGDSALYLCASSSGPPGTDTQYFGPGTRLTVL.

The gene calls are TRBV11-2 and TRBJ1-5; TRBD1 matches 9 bases. Germline V CDR1 and CDR2: SGHAT, FQNNGV. V was pared by 3 bases and J by 6 bases, with 9 bases of the junction left unmatched. CDR3 length equals 16 residues. The CDR3 sequence is CASSFRDREESQPQHF. The CDR3 region has the DNA TGTGCCAGCAGCTTTCGGGACAGGGAAGAAAGTCAGCCCCAGCATTTT.

The J gene is TRBJ2-7, the V gene TRBV9; 7 bases map to TRBD2. Germline trimming cut 0 bases from V and 5 bases from J; bases unmatched to any gene: 8. CDR1 is SGDLS, CDR2 YYNGEE, per germline. The CDR3 is 15 residues long. In nucleotides, the CDR3 is TGTGCCAGCAGCGTAGGGGGAGGGGCGGTCCACGAGCAGTACTTC. This codes for CASSVGGGAVHEQYF.

The chain links TRBV5-5 to TRBJ2-1, with a weak D call TRBD1 (6 bases). Trimming shortened V by 4 bases and J by 2 bases, and 13 bases separated the two germline ends. Germline V gives CDR1 SGHKS, CDR2 YYEKEE (reference sequence). This CDR3 has 15 amino acids. The DNA for the CDR3 is TGTGCCAGCAGCGAGAGAGACAGGACCTACAATGAGCAGTTCTTC. This codes for CASSERDRTYNEQFF.

The chain combines TRBV5-4 with TRBJ2-5, with 8 positions matching TRBD2. Germline-derived CDR1 and CDR2 are SGHNT and YYREEE (reference sequence). The CDR3 loop spans 15 amino acids. J lost 4 bases, V lost 1 base, and 6 bases had no gene match. This CDR3 is CASSLSGSLLETQYF. Here the CDR3 DNA reads TGTGCCAGCAGCTTGAGCGGGAGCCTTCTAGAGACCCAGTACTTC. The complete variable domain, with remaining parts taken from reference TRBV5-4 and TRBJ2-5, reads ETGVTQSPTHLIKTRGQQVTLRCSSQSGHNTVSWYQQALGQGPQFIFQYYREEENGRGNFPPRFSGLQFPNYSSELNVNALELDDSALYLCASSLSGSLLETQYFGPGTRLLVL.

The V call is TRBV27, the J call TRBJ2-7; weak D call: TRBD1 (5 bases). This CDR3 is built from 11 residues. CDR1 and CDR2 from the germline V gene are MNHEY and SMNVEV (reference sequence). The V end was cut by 5 bases, the J end by 12 bases, with 14 bases between. In DNA form, the CDR3 reads TGTGCCAGCAGTCCGGAAGGGGCAAGGTACTTC. As protein: CASSPEGARYF.

The V call is TRBV11-3, the J call TRBJ2-2, with 7 bases that match TRBD2. The CDR3 extends over 16 amino acids. V trimming: 1 base; J trimming: 8 bases; junction bases outside the gene matches: 10. Germline CDR1 SGHNT, CDR2 YENEEA. As DNA, the CDR3 is TGTGCCAGCAGCTTAGGACCACTTCGGGGGGAAGGGGAGCTGTTTTTT. Its translation: CASSLGPLRGEGELFF.

The chain combines TRBV3-1 (or the pseudogene TRBV3-2) with TRBJ2-7; 15 positions agree with TRBD2. The CDR3 has 15 amino acids. Looked up from germline, CDR1 is LGHDT and CDR2 is YNNKEL (reference sequence). With 5 bases clipped from V and 6 bases from J, the junction kept 5 bases outside the gene matches. CDR3 sequence reads: CASSSGLAGGPEQYF. The CDR3 DNA reads TGTGCCAGCAGCTCAGGACTAGCGGGAGGGCCCGAGCAGTACTTC.

The chain joins TRBV7-2 to TRBJ2-5; 12 bases agree with TRBD2. The length of the CDR3 is 16 residues. V trimming: 4 bases; J trimming: 5 bases; junction bases outside the gene matches: 8. Germline CDR1 reads SGHTA; CDR2 reads FQGNSA. The CDR3 nucleotides are TGTGCCAGCAGCTCCCGAGGACTAGCGGGAAAGGAGACCCAGTACTTC. It translates to CASSSRGLAGKETQYF.

The chain uses TRBV5-1 and TRBJ2-5; 9 nucleotides line up with TRBD1. This CDR3 contains 19 residues. Germline CDR1 is SGHRS and CDR2 is YFSETQ. V shed 1 base and J 4 bases; nucleotides not matched to a gene: 17. This CDR3 reads CASSLTGQGTGGPGETQYF. CDR3 DNA sequence: TGCGCCAGCAGCTTGACGGGACAGGGAACAGGAGGGCCGGGAGAGACCCAGTACTTC.

The chain uses TRBV10-3 and TRBJ2-3; D gene uncertain. The CDR3 runs to 11 residues. Germline lookup yields CDR1 ENHRY and CDR2 SYGVKD. The V and J ends lost 0 bases and 11 bases respectively, with 6 bases between them. CDR3 amino acids: CAISESRKQYF. The CDR3 nucleotides are TGTGCCATCAGTGAGTCGAGGAAGCAGTATTTT.

This chain uses TRBV5-1 with TRBJ2-7; D may be TRBD1 (5 bases). This CDR3 contains 14 residues. V was clipped by 0 bases and J by 2 bases, with 9 bases between them. Germline loops: CDR1 SGHRS, CDR2 YFSETQ. CDR3 coding DNA: TGCGCCAGCAGCTTGGAGTGGGGCCCCTACGAGCAGTACTTC. It specifies CASSLEWGPYEQYF.

The chain employs TRBV7-9 and TRBJ1-4; no reliable D call. The CDR3 is 12 amino acids. Trimming stripped 4 bases from V and 7 bases from J, with 7 bases between. The germline gives CDR1 SEHNR, CDR2 FQNEAQ (reference sequence). The CDR3 reads CASSSHTEKLFF. CDR3 in DNA: TGTGCCAGCAGCTCCCACACTGAAAAACTGTTTTTT.

This clone came up once. J is TRBJ2-7 and V is TRBV5-1, with TRBD1 matching over 8 bases. The germline gives CDR1 SGHRS, CDR2 YFSETQ. The junction had 3 bases not matched to a gene; V was cut back by 4 bases and J by 6 bases. CDR3 size: 12 residues. The CDR3 sequence: CASSRTGIEQYF. CDR3 nucleotide sequence: TGCGCCAGCAGCAGGACAGGGATCGAGCAGTACTTC.

This clone was observed once. The rearrangement uses TRBV6-6 and TRBJ1-1; D is undetermined. The germline CDR1 and CDR2 sequences are MNHNY and SVGAGI (reference sequence). The length of the CDR3 is 13 residues. V gave up 5 bases and J gave up 6 bases, with 13 bases separating them. In nucleotides, the CDR3 is TGTGCCAGCAGTCCCCGAAGCCGAGCTGAAGCTTTCTTT. Its protein product is CASSPRSRAEAFF.

The chain recombines TRBV5-5 with TRBJ1-4, with 8 bases that match TRBD1. Germline assignment: CDR1 SGHKS and CDR2 YYEKEE (reference sequence). The junction had 5 bases not matched to a gene; V was cut back by 5 bases and J by 5 bases. This CDR3 is 14 amino acids long. CDR3 coding DNA: TGTGCCAGCAGTTTAACAGGGGGAAATGAAAAACTGTTTTTT. This translates into CASSLTGGNEKLFF.

This clone has more than one count but fewer than ten. V is TRBV10-3 and J is TRBJ2-7, with 10 nucleotides matching TRBD2. Looked up from germline, CDR1 is ENHRY and CDR2 is SYGVKD. This CDR3 contains 16 residues. V was clipped by 4 bases and J by 3 bases; unmatched bases: 9. The CDR3 here is CAISGGGRTSGYEQYF. Here the CDR3 DNA reads TGTGCCATCAGTGGGGGGGGCCGGACTAGCGGCTACGAGCAGTACTTC.